The subject of this entry is one TCR beta chain. This clonotype was counted between two and nine times. The clone's antigen remains unknown. Base qualities were left out, and no much larger clone turns up one base away. The data stem from a study of vaccination and CD4 T cells after COVID-19 (dated by TCRdb to between 2022 and 2023). Background for the entire study: Convalescent patients had a positive SARS-CoV-2 result on nasal swab PCR, and of these patients, some ten had mild disease and one had severe disease. Each participant got two doses of either the Pfizer-BioNTech BNT162b2 vaccine (n=8) or the Moderna mRNA-1273 vaccine (n=2). Post-vaccine blood samples were collected a median of approximately 68 days after the second vaccine dose, ranging from roughly 12 to 241 days. Post-COVID blood samples from convalescent patients were collected a median of about 110 days after diagnosis, with a range of 35 to 161 days. In roughly 10 COVID-19 convalescent patients and several infection-naive healthy vaccine recipients, the spike-specific CD4+ TCR repertoire before mRNA vaccination was compared with the repertoire after mRNA vaccination. Control cultures received a CEFX viral epitope pool as the positive control, an HIV-1 Nef peptide pool as the negative control, or no peptide. The convalescent cohort comprised six males and four females, including two Hispanic individuals, seven Caucasians, two Asians and one multiracial person. The cultures were stimulated with overlapping spike peptide pools from SARS-CoV-2 and from the common cold coronaviruses HCoV-NL63, HCoV-OC43 and HCoV-229E.

This sample's treatment or condition label indicates: roughly 11-day PBMC culture with coronavirus spike peptide pools or control peptides (ViraFEST assay). To expand antigen-specific T cells with peptide pools and then pick out the expanded clonotypes through TCR sequencing, the study relied on the ViraFEST assay. The convalescent patients' positive SARS-CoV-2 PCR tests fell between March and December 2020, which was before the Alpha, Beta and Delta variants emerged in the United States. Approximately 1.8 million PBMCs per well were cultured in IMDM with approximately 5.2% human AB serum and 7.5 to 10 IU/ml IL-2, plus 10 ug/ml peptide pools. Half of the culture medium was replaced with fresh IL-2-containing medium on days 3 and 7. After approximately 11 days of culture, CD4+ T cells were isolated by negative selection with the EasySep CD4+ T cell isolation kit. Ficoll-Paque Plus gradient centrifugation was used to isolate PBMCs from whole blood, and the isolated PBMCs were then either used fresh or cryopreserved at -140C. Triplicate wells were generally used for each culture condition.

Library prep was done by PCR. DNA from cultured CD4+ T cells underwent TCR sequencing with the Oncomine TCR Beta short-read assay at the Johns Hopkins FTIC core. The QIAamp micro DNA kit was used to extract genomic DNA from the cultured CD4+ T cells. The Oncomine TCR Beta libraries from cultured CD4+ T cells were pooled using unique dual indexes and then sequenced on an Illumina iSeq 100. Per the source publication's procedure: Non-productive sequences were filtered out, and CDR3s that did not start with C, did not end with F or W, or were shorter than 7 amino acids were discarded. The MANAFEST web application identified antigen-specific clonotypes by comparing peptide-stimulated wells against reference wells and other culture wells. An FDR below 0.05, an odds ratio above 5, and a productive frequency above 0.1% in at least two of three replicate wells were required for clones to be considered positive. A clonotype counted as cross-reactive if it showed significant expansion both in the SARS-CoV-2 spike wells and in at least one common cold coronavirus spike condition. Similarity between CDR3 sequences was evaluated in R version 3.6.1 using Levenshtein distances (stringdist) and unrooted phylogenetic trees (ape). TCRdb itself trimmed the public reads at Q25 with fastp, ran MiXCR and retained productive beta chains. A single entry per CDR3 protein holds the most common genes and DNA from its merged rows. TCRdb, not the authors, supplied the V and J calls. A total of approximately 3,700 distinct CDR3 sequences appear in this sample, 15% to 20% of them only once. The ten largest make up approximately 21% of the sample.

Overall results and qualifications from the work: The median count of SARS-CoV-2-reactive clonotypes went up from 20 to 25 after infection to roughly 38 after vaccination, although the change was not significant. In convalescent patients, a median approximately 90% of post-vaccine SARS-CoV-2-reactive clones were detected only after vaccination, suggesting vaccine-specific priming. Relatively few convalescent patients were included in the study, and early timepoints after natural infection were not analyzed. In convalescent patients, nearly all vaccine-specific clones (304 of 307) were found to be mono-reactive for SARS-CoV-2 spike rather than cross-reactive with common cold coronaviruses.

The CDR3 has 17 amino acids, counting the end cysteine and phenylalanine. Kept here is only the CDR3 DNA, which spans 51 bases and is read in frame from base 1. Cut back by 4 bases and 2 bases, the V and J ends lie 18 bases apart. CDR1 is given as SGHTS and CDR2 as YDEGEE, both from the germline V gene. This TCR came from a human donor who had recovered from COVID-19. The V and J segments used are TRBV5-8 and TRBJ2-2, and perhaps TRBD2 as D gene, on 5 matching bases. The sample consisted of CD4+ T cells from blood, cultured in vitro. DNA sequence: TGTGCCAGCAGCAGAAGAGAGCGGTCTCTTAACACCGGGGAGCTGTTTTTT. Its protein is CASSRRERSLNTGELFF.